Sequencing of this T cell receptor beta chain was carried out in a study of technical replicates of blood from four donors (dated by TCRdb to 2016 to 2017). The germline V gene supplies CDR1 SNHLY and CDR2 FYNNEI. V gives up 3 bases and J gives up 6 bases, and the segment between their germline ends measures 15 bases. Measured from the cysteine to the phenylalanine, the CDR3 is 14 residues long. Only the CDR3 DNA stays, 42 bases, in frame from base 1. To prepare the library, the immunoSEQ multiplex PCR assay was applied. What TCRdb holds here is the immuneACCESS table cut down to in-frame rearrangements. Part of the clones is not present; checked against another copy, under half of the missing clones reflect an unresolved V gene, and the others are unexplained. This sample is represented by 15,000 or so clones; around nine tenths of them were singletons. Together, the top ten hold approximately 10% of the sample.

To note about this clone: Its antigen is unknown. Base qualities are not at hand, and no much larger clone is one base apart.

The sequencing sample was made of PBMCs. The V and J segments used are TRBV2 and TRBJ2-7; the D segment cannot be called with confidence. The receptor comes from a human donor in good health. The CDR3 amino acid sequence is: CASSENWAASEQYF. The sequenced DNA: TGTGCCAGCAGTGAGAATTGGGCAGCCTCCGAGCAGTACTTC.